A single sample is the source of the 31 T cell receptor beta chains below, sequenced in a study of cytomegalovirus exposure and HLA in healthy donors. Repertoires were generated with immunoSEQ multiplex PCR, while TCRdb's copy carries only in-frame clones and drops some. This sample has about 130,000 clones, with about 87% found just once. The sequencing sample was made of PBMCs. The receptors stem from a woman aged 25 to 39 in good health and CMV-seropositive.

V is TRBV19 and J is TRBJ2-7; 11 bases are shared with TRBD1. Germline V gives CDR1 LNHDA, CDR2 SQIVND (reference sequence). This CDR3 spans 14 amino acids. V was pared by 3 bases and J by 5 bases, with 3 bases of the junction left unmatched. The CDR3, as DNA: TGTGCCAGTAGTATCCGGACAGGGGGCCACGAGCAGTACTTC. It specifies CASSIRTGGHEQYF.

The rearrangement uses TRBV6-5 and TRBJ2-5; 8 nucleotides agree with TRBD1. The germline V gene encodes CDR1 MNHEY and CDR2 SVGAGI. This CDR3 comprises 16 residues. V shed 0 bases, J shed 1 base, and the junction held 4 bases outside the gene matches. The CDR3 DNA reads as TGTGCCAGCAGTTACTCCTCCGGGACAGGCCAAGAGACCCAGTACTTC. This sequence encodes CASSYSSGTGQETQYF.

To note about this clone: The sample has other DNA sequences that encode this CDR3 too. The CDR3 DNA reads as TGTGCCAGCTCACCAGACCAGGGGGCTGGGACTGAAGCTTTCTTT. Its protein product is CASSPDQGAGTEAFF. The chain has TRBV18 and TRBJ1-1; 8 bases match TRBD1. V dropped 2 bases and J dropped 5; count of bases not matched to a gene: 7. CDR1 and CDR2 from the germline V gene are KGHSH and LQKENI. The CDR3 covers 15 residues.

The table lists this clone with a count of one. The genes are TRBV28 and TRBJ2-7; a weak D match, TRBD1 (6 bases). V was clipped by 3 bases and J by 3 bases, with 12 bases between them. This CDR3 has 14 amino acids. Germline loops: CDR1 MDHEN, CDR2 SYDVKM. The CDR3, as DNA: TGTGCCAGCAGTTTTTCCAGGGGACACTACGAGCAGTACTTC. Translating it yields CASSFSRGHYEQYF.

V and J are TRBV27 and TRBJ1-6; D might be TRBD1 (6 bases). The CDR3 totals 19 residues. Germline V lookup: CDR1 MNHEY, CDR2 SMNVEV (reference sequence). Trimming left V 2 bases short and J 2 bases short, with 19 bases between. CDR3 amino acids: CASSLESSGVITYNSPLHF. The CDR3 nucleotides read TGTGCCAGCAGTTTAGAGTCGTCAGGGGTTATCACCTATAATTCACCCCTCCACTTT.

The V and J genes are TRBV27 and TRBJ2-7, with 7 bases identical to TRBD2. Germline V gene lookup returns CDR1 MNHEY and CDR2 SMNVEV (reference sequence). The CDR3 covers 15 residues. Trimming removed 3 bases from V and 2 bases from J; junction bases left unmatched: 7. The CDR3 coding sequence is TGTGCCAGCAGTTTTGTGGGGGACTACCCCTACGAGCAGTACTTC. It specifies CASSFVGDYPYEQYF.

The rearrangement links TRBV11-2 to TRBJ2-7; perhaps TRBD1 as D (5 bases). The CDR3 consists of 13 residues. Trimming stripped 0 bases from V and 6 bases from J, with 9 bases between. CDR1 is SGHAT and CDR2 is FQNNGV in the germline V gene. The CDR3, as DNA: TGTGCCAGCAGCTTAGATCCAGGGCGCGAGCAGTACTTC. Its translation: CASSLDPGREQYF.

This clone was seen only once. The chain employs TRBV27 and TRBJ2-7; 10 bases are a match to TRBD1. The trim removed 5 bases at V and 3 bases at J, leaving 7 bases unmatched. Germline V gene lookup returns CDR1 MNHEY and CDR2 SMNVEV (reference sequence). The CDR3 has 15 amino acids. CDR3 region: CASSIGQGVNYEQYF. As DNA, the CDR3 is TGTGCCAGCAGTATCGGACAGGGGGTTAACTACGAGCAGTACTTC.

The chain uses TRBV14 and TRBJ2-7; D uncertain. Between the trimmed V and J ends, which lost 0 bases and 4 bases, there was a span of 7 bases. Germline V gene sequence: CDR1 SGHDN, CDR2 FVKESK. This CDR3 is built from 13 residues. The chain's CDR3 is CASSQDYQYEQYF. The DNA of the CDR3 is TGTGCCAGCAGCCAAGATTACCAGTACGAGCAGTACTTC.

V is TRBV29-1 and J is TRBJ2-7; possible D gene TRBD2, 5 bases. CDR1 is SQVTM, CDR2 ANQGSEA, per germline. The CDR3 has 15 residues. The V end was cut by 1 base, the J end by 3 bases, with 16 bases between. In DNA, the CDR3 is TGCAGCGTTGAAGGGGGTCAACTAGATCACTACGAGCAGTACTTC. The encoded protein is CSVEGGQLDHYEQYF.

This clone was seen once. The V gene is TRBV4-1, the J gene TRBJ2-1; 10 nucleotides agree with TRBD1. CDR1 MGHRA and CDR2 YSYEKL come from the germline V gene. With 3 bases clipped from V and 6 bases from J, the junction kept 5 bases outside the gene matches. This CDR3 comprises 15 residues. The CDR3 sequence: CASSHPGQGINEQFF. The CDR3 region has the DNA TGCGCCAGCAGCCATCCGGGACAGGGGATCAATGAGCAGTTCTTC.

This clone was detected once. Additional DNA sequences in this sample encode the identical CDR3. The J gene is TRBJ2-3, the V gene TRBV28; D may be TRBD1 (5 bases). The CDR3 is 14 residues long. V was pared by 3 bases and J by 0 bases, with 7 bases between. In germline, CDR1 is MDHEN, CDR2 SYDVKM. The CDR3 nucleotides read TGTGCCAGCAGTTTGGCAGGGAGCACAGATACGCAGTATTTT. It yields the protein CASSLAGSTDTQYF.

The gene calls are TRBV15 and TRBJ2-2; D is possibly TRBD2 (6 bases). This CDR3 comprises 15 residues. Between the trimmed V and J ends, which lost 4 bases and 6 bases, there was a span of 15 bases. CDR1 and CDR2 (germline): LNHNV, YYDKDF (reference sequence). The CDR3 protein is CATSTRGINAGELFF. The CDR3 bases are TGTGCCACCAGCACGCGGGGTATCAACGCCGGGGAGCTGTTTTTT.

The chain's CDR3 is CASSFPRQGKYEQYF. CDR3 in DNA: TGTGCCAGCAGTTTTCCCCGACAGGGAAAGTACGAGCAGTACTTC. V gene TRBV27 combines with J gene TRBJ2-7, with 7 positions matching TRBD1. After removal of 3 bases from V and 4 bases from J, the junction contained 9 bases not matched to a gene. The CDR3 loop spans 15 amino acids. The germline V gene encodes CDR1 MNHEY and CDR2 SMNVEV (reference sequence).

This clone was found a few times. The chain is built from TRBV4-1 and TRBJ2-6; no definite D call. The CDR3 spans 17 residues. V was pared by 1 base and J by 1 base, with 11 bases between. Germline values: CDR1 MGHRA, CDR2 YSYEKL. The CDR3 DNA follows: TGCGCCAGCAGCCAAGCAAGTACAGCTTCTGGGGCCAACGTCCTGACTTTC. Translation gives CASSQASTASGANVLTF.

V and J are TRBV5-1 and TRBJ2-7; 8 nucleotides match TRBD2. V gave up 0 bases and J gave up 2 bases; unmatched junction bases: 16. In germline, CDR1 is SGHRS, CDR2 YFSETQ. This CDR3 is built from 19 residues. The CDR3 region has the DNA TGCGCCAGCAGCTTGGATCCCCCCTTCGGGAGGGCCTCTACCTACGAGCAGTACTTC. Its translation: CASSLDPPFGRASTYEQYF.

The V call is TRBV2, the J call TRBJ1-2; the D gene is possibly TRBD1 (6 bases). Germline V gives CDR1 SNHLY, CDR2 FYNNEI. Deletions cut 11 bases from V and 11 bases from J, with 24 bases between. CDR3 length: 13 residues. The CDR3, as DNA: TGTGCCGCCACGTCCGGCGGGGGGCAAAAGTACACCTTC. Protein: CAATSGGGQKYTF.

This clone was seen a handful of times. The CDR3 reads CASSSGQVAGANVLTF. DNA for the CDR3: TGTGCCAGCAGCTCAGGACAGGTCGCTGGGGCCAACGTCCTGACTTTC. The chain joins TRBV5-4 to TRBJ2-6; TRBD1 matches at 7 bases. CDR1 and CDR2 (germline): SGHNT, YYREEE (reference sequence). With 3 bases clipped from V and 2 bases from J, the junction kept 5 bases outside the gene matches. The CDR3 is 16 amino acids.

This clone was counted a few times. The chain combines TRBV10-3 with TRBJ1-6; D gene ambiguous. This CDR3 has 13 amino acids. CDR1 is ENHRY and CDR2 is SYGVKD in the germline V gene. V dropped 2 bases and J dropped 8 bases, with 7 bases sitting between them. The CDR3 region has the DNA TGTGCCATCAGTGAGGGTTCGGATTCACCCCTCCACTTT. As protein: CAISEGSDSPLHF.

The rearrangement uses TRBV6-1 and TRBJ2-1; 8 bases are a match to TRBD2. The V and J ends lost 6 bases and 6 bases, in that order; junction bases with no gene match: 10. The CDR3 is 15 residues long. Germline CDR1 and CDR2: MNHNS and SASEGT. CDR3 bases: TGTGCCAGCAGCCACAGGTATGGGACTAGCAATGAGCAGTTCTTC. It is translated as CASSHRYGTSNEQFF.

The J gene is TRBJ1-4, the V gene TRBV28; 8 nucleotides agree with TRBD1. This CDR3 contains 14 residues. V was pared by 4 bases and J by 8 bases, with 6 bases of the junction left unmatched. Germline values: CDR1 MDHEN, CDR2 SYDVKM. In DNA form, the CDR3 reads TGTGCCAGCAGTTCGACAGGGGTACGGGAAAAACTGTTTTTT. Protein product: CASSSTGVREKLFF.

The chain has TRBV4-2 and TRBJ1-5, with 9 bases that match TRBD1. V was pared by 1 base and J by 5 bases, with 6 bases of the junction left unmatched. Germline CDR1 reads LGHNA; CDR2 reads YNFKEQ. The CDR3 extends over 16 amino acids. Here the CDR3 reads CASSQAGTGNYQPQHF. CDR3 DNA sequence: TGTGCCAGCAGCCAAGCTGGGACAGGGAATTATCAGCCCCAGCATTTT.

V gene TRBV27 combines with J gene TRBJ2-7; 8 nucleotides line up with TRBD2. The V and J ends lost 6 bases and 3 bases, in that order; junction bases with no gene match: 7. This CDR3 comprises 14 residues. Germline lookup yields CDR1 MNHEY and CDR2 SMNVEV (reference sequence). The CDR3 nucleotides read TGTGCCAGCAGCCCACGGGGGGGCGGCTACGAGCAGTACTTC. Residues: CASSPRGGGYEQYF.

V and J are TRBV10-2 and TRBJ2-2; 9 positions agree with TRBD2. Trimming removed 6 bases from V and 4 bases from J; junction bases left unmatched: 6. The CDR3 covers 15 residues. Germline V gene lookup returns CDR1 WSHSY and CDR2 SAAADI. CDR3 nucleotide sequence: TGCGCCAGCAGACGCGCGGGAGGGGGCACCGGGGAGCTGTTTTTT. Its translation: CASRRAGGGTGELFF.

This chain links TRBV2 with TRBJ1-6; D is perhaps TRBD1 (6 bases). CDR1 and CDR2 from the germline V gene are SNHLY and FYNNEI. The CDR3 consists of 14 residues. V shed 4 bases and J shed 5 bases, with 9 bases lying between them. For the CDR3, the DNA is TGTGCCAGCAGTGTGAGACAGGATAATTCACCCCTCCACTTT. Its protein is CASSVRQDNSPLHF. The full variable domain, completed using reference TRBV2 and TRBJ1-6, is EPEVTQTPSHQVTQMGQEVILRCVPISNHLYFYWYRQILGQKVEFLVSFYNNEISEKSEIFDDQFSVERPDGSNFTLKIRSTKLEDSAMYFCASSVRQDNSPLHFGNGTRLTVT.

V usage is TRBV18 and J usage is TRBJ2-7; 11 bases map to TRBD2. This CDR3 is built from 16 residues. The ends lost 5 bases at V and 5 bases at J; junction bases unmatched: 11. Germline lookup yields CDR1 KGHSH and CDR2 LQKENI. The CDR3 region is CASSTRLAGPGDEQYF. CDR3 coding DNA: TGTGCCAGCTCAACGCGACTAGCGGGGCCCGGGGACGAGCAGTACTTC.

The V gene is TRBV28, the J gene TRBJ2-7, with D possibly TRBD1 on 5 matching bases. CDR1 and CDR2 (germline): MDHEN, SYDVKM. There are 12 residues in the CDR3. V was clipped by 6 bases and J by 2 bases, with 8 bases between them. DNA of the CDR3: TGTGCCAGCAGAGACAGTCCCTACGAGCAGTACTTC. This sequence encodes CASRDSPYEQYF.

The chain carries TRBV19 and TRBJ1-5; TRBD1 matches at 7 bases. V trimming: 7 bases; J trimming: 0 bases; junction bases outside the gene matches: 6. This CDR3 contains 15 residues. Looked up from germline, CDR1 is LNHDA and CDR2 is SQIVND (reference sequence). CDR3 DNA sequence: TGTGCCAGTATACAGGGGTATCGTAGCAATCAGCCCCAGCATTTT. Translation gives CASIQGYRSNQPQHF.

Only one count was recorded for this clone. V usage is TRBV15 and J usage is TRBJ2-1, with D possibly matching TRBD2 (5 bases). With 4 bases removed from V and 8 bases from J, the gap between germline ends came to 9 bases. Germline CDR1 is LNHNV and CDR2 is YYDKDF (reference sequence). The CDR3 consists of 12 residues. CDR3 sequence (DNA): TGTGCCACCAGCATAAACGGGGATGAGCAGTTCTTC. It specifies CATSINGDEQFF.

V and J are TRBV9 and TRBJ1-2, with 8 bases lining up with TRBD1. V gave up 1 base and J gave up 8 bases; unmatched junction bases: 19. Germline V gene data show CDR1 as SGDLS and CDR2 as YYNGEE. The CDR3 runs to 18 residues. This CDR3 is CASSVPMLIGTGSGGYTF. In nucleotides, the CDR3 is TGTGCCAGCAGCGTACCCATGTTAATCGGGACAGGCTCGGGAGGCTACACCTTC.

The V call is TRBV5-5, the J call TRBJ2-1; 8 bases are a match to TRBD2. The CDR3 sequence is 17 residues long. Germline CDR1 and CDR2: SGHKS and YYEKEE (reference sequence). With 3 bases clipped from V and 8 bases from J, the junction kept 16 bases outside the gene matches. The CDR3, as DNA: TGTGCCAGCAGCTCTGTCCGGGGGAGCGGGAGTTTCGATGAGCAGTTCTTC. The encoded protein is CASSSVRGSGSFDEQFF.